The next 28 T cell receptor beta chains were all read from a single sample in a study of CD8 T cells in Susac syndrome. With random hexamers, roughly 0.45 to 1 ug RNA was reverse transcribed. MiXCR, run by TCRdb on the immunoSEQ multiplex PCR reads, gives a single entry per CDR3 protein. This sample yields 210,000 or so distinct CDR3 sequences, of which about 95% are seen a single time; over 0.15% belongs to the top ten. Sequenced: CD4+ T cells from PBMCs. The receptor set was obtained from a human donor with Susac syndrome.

CDR3 sequence (DNA): TGTGCCAGTAGTGCCAGGGCGGGGAACACTGAAGCTTTCTTT. Protein: CASSARAGNTEAFF. The rearrangement uses TRBV19 and TRBJ1-1; a possible D gene is TRBD1 (5 bases). The CDR3 has 14 residues. The V end lost 5 bases, the J end lost 1 base, and 11 bases lay between the germline ends. Germline V gene lookup returns CDR1 LNHDA and CDR2 SQIVND (reference sequence).

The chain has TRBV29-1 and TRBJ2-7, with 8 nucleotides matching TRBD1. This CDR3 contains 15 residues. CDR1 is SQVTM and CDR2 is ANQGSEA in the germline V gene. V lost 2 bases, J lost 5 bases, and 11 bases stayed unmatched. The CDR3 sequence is CSVEIMTGARDEQYF. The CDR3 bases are TGCAGCGTTGAAATTATGACAGGGGCGAGGGACGAGCAGTACTTC.

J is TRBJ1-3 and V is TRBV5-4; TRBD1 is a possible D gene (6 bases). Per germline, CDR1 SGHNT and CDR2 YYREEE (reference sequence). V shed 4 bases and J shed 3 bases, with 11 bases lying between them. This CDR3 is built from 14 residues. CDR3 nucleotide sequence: TGTGCCAGCAGCCAGGGGACAATTGGAAACACCATATATTTT. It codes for CASSQGTIGNTIYF. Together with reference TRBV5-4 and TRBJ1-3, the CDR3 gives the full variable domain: ETGVTQSPTHLIKTRGQQVTLRCSSQSGHNTVSWYQQALGQGPQFIFQYYREEENGRGNFPPRFSGLQFPNYSSELNVNALELDDSALYLCASSQGTIGNTIYFGEGSWLTVV.

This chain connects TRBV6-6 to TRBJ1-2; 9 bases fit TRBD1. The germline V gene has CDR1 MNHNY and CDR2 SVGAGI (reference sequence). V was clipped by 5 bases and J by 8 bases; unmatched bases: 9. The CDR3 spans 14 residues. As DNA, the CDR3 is TGTGCCAGCAGTACGGCCGGGACAGGGACAGGCTACACCTTC. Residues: CASSTAGTGTGYTF.

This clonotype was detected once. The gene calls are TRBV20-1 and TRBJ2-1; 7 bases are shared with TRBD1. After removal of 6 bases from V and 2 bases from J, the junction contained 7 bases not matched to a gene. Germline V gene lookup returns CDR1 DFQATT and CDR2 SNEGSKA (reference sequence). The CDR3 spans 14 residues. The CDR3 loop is CSATGQVAYNEQFF. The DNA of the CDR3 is TGCAGTGCCACTGGACAGGTCGCCTACAATGAGCAGTTCTTC.

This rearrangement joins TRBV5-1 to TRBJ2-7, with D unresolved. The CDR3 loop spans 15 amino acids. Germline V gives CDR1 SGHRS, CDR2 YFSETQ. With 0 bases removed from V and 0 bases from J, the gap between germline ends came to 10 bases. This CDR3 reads CASSLAQLGSYEQYF. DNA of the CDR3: TGCGCCAGCAGCTTGGCACAGTTGGGCTCCTACGAGCAGTACTTC. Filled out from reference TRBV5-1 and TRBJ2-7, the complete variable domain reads KAGVTQTPRYLIKTRGQQVTLSCSPISGHRSVSWYQQTPGQGLQFLFEYFSETQRNKGNFPGRFSGRQFSNSRSEMNVSTLELGDSALYLCASSLAQLGSYEQYFGPGTRLTVT.

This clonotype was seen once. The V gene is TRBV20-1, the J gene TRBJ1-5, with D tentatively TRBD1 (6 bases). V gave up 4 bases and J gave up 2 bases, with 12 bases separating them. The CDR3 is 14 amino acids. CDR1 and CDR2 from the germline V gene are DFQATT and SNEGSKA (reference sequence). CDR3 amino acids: CSANTPGGNQPQHF. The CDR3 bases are TGCAGTGCTAATACACCAGGGGGCAATCAGCCCCAGCATTTT.

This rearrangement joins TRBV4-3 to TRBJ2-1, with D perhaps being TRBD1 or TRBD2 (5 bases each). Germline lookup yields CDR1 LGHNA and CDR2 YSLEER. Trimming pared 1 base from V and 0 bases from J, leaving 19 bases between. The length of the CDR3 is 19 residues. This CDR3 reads CASSQGGAEGRSSYNEQFF. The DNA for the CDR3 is TGCGCCAGCAGCCAAGGCGGTGCCGAGGGGCGGAGCTCCTACAATGAGCAGTTCTTC.

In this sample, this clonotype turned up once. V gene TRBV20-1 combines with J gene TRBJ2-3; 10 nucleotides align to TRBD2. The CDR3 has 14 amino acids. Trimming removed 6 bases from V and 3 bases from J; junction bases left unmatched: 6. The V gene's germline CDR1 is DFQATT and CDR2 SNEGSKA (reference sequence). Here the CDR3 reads CSAQAGGPTDTQYF. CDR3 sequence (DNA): TGCAGTGCCCAAGCGGGGGGGCCGACAGATACGCAGTATTTT.

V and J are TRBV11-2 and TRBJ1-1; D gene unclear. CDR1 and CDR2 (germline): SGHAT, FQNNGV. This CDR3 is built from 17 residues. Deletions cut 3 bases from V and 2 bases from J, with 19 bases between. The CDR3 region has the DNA TGTGCCAGCAGCTTCGAACCGAGGGTCCCCTCCAACACTGAAGCTTTCTTT. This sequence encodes CASSFEPRVPSNTEAFF.

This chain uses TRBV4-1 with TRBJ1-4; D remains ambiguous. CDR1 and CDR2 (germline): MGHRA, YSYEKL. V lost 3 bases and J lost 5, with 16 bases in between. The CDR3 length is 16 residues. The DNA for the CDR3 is TGCGCCAGCAGCCAGGAAGGCACGGCGGAGAATGAAAAACTGTTTTTT. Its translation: CASSQEGTAENEKLFF.

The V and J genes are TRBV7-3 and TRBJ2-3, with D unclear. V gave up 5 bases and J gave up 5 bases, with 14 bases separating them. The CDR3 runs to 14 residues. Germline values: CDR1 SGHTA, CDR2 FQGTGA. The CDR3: CASSQSSTGDTQYF. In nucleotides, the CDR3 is TGTGCCAGCAGCCAATCTTCAACGGGAGATACGCAGTATTTT.

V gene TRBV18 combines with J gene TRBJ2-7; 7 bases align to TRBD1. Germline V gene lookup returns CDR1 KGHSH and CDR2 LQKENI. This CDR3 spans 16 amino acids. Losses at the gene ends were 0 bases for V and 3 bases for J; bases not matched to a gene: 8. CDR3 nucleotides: TGTGCCAGCTCACCACCTTGGACAGGCCCCGGCTACGAGCAGTACTTC. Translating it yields CASSPPWTGPGYEQYF.

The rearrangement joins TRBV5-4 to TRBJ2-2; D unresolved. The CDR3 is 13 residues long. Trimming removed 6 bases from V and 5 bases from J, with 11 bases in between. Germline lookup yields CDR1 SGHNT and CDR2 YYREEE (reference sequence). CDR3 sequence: CASTPTGTGELFF. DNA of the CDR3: TGTGCCAGCACCCCTACCGGGACCGGGGAGCTGTTTTTT.

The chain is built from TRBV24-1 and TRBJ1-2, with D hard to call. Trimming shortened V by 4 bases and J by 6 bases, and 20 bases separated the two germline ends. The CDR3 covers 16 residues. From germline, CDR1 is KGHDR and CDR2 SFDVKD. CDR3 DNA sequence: TGTGCCACCAGTGACCCGGGTCGGGGAGGACGGAATGGCTACACCTTC. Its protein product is CATSDPGRGGRNGYTF.

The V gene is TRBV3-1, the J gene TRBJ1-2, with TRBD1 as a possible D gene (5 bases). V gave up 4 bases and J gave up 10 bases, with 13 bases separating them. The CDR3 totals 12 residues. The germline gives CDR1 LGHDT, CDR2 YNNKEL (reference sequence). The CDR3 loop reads CASSLPQGDYTF. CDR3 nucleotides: TGTGCCAGCAGCCTCCCCCAGGGAGACTACACCTTC.

The CDR3 coding sequence is TGTGCCAGCAGACAGACTAGCGGGACCTACGAGCAGTACTTC. The encoded protein is CASRQTSGTYEQYF. This chain links TRBV11-2 with TRBJ2-7, with 11 bases matching TRBD2. The germline gives CDR1 SGHAT, CDR2 FQNNGV. Trimming at V came to 6 bases and at J to 2 bases, leaving 3 bases not matched to a gene. The CDR3 is 14 residues long.

CDR3 DNA sequence: TGTGCCAGCAGTCGGGCCCTTGGCAATCAGCCCCAGCATTTT. Protein sequence: CASSRALGNQPQHF. The chain carries TRBV6-5 and TRBJ1-5; D gene ambiguous. CDR3 length equals 14 residues. Germline V CDR1 and CDR2: MNHEY, SVGAGI. The V gene lost 5 bases and the J gene lost 2 bases, with 10 bases spanning the gap.

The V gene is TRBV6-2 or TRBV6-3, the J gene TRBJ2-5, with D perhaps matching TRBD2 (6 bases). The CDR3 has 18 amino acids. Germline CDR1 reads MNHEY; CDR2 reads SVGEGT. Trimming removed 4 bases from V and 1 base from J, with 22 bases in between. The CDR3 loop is CASSFPAGSGKLQETQYF. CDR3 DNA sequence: TGTGCCAGCAGTTTTCCCGCAGGTAGCGGAAAACTCCAAGAGACCCAGTACTTC.

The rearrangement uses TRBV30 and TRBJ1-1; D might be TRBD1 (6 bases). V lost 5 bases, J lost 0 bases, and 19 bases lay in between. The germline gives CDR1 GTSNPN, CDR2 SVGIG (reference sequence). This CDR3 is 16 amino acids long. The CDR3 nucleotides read TGTGCCTGGTCTCCTATGGGGGCTCTGATGAACACTGAAGCTTTCTTT. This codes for CAWSPMGALMNTEAFF.

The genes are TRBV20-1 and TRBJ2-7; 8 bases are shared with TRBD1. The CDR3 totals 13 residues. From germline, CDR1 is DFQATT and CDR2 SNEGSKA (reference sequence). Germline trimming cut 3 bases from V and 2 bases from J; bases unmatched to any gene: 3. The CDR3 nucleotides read TGCAGTGCTAGCGCGACAGGGGCCTACGAGCAGTACTTC. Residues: CSASATGAYEQYF.

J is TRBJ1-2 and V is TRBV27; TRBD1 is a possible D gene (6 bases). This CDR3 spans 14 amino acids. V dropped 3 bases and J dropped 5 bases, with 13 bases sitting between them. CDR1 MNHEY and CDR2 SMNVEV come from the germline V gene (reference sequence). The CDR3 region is CASSFSRTAYGYTF. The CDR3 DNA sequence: TGTGCCAGCAGTTTCTCCAGGACAGCATATGGCTACACCTTC.

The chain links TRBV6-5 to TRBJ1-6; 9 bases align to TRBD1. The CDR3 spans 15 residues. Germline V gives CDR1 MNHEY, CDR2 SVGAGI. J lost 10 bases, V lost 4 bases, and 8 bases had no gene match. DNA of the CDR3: TGTGCCAGCAGTTCGGACAGGGGAACTTCGTCACCCCTCCACTTT. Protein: CASSSDRGTSSPLHF.

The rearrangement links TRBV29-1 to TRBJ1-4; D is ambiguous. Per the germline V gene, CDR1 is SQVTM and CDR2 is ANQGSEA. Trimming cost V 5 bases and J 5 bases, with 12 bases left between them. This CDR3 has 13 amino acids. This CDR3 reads CSVSAVRNEKLFF. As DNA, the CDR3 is TGCAGCGTTTCGGCTGTGCGGAATGAAAAACTGTTTTTT. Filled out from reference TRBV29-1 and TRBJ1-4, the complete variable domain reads SAVISQKPSRDICQRGTSLTIQCQVDSQVTMMFWYRQQPGQSLTLIATANQGSEATYESGFVIDKFPISRPNLTFSTLTVSNMSPEDSSIYLCSVSAVRNEKLFFGSGTQLSVL.

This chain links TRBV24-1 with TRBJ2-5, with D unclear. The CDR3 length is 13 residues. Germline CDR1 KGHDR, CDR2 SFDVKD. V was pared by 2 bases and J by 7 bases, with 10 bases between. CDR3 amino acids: CATSDSPVGTQYF. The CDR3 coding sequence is TGTGCCACCAGTGATTCCCCGGTAGGGACCCAGTACTTC.

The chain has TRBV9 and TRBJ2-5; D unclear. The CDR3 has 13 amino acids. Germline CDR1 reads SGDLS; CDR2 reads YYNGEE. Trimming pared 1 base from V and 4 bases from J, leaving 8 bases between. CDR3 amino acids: CASSVTGGETQYF. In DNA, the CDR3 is TGTGCCAGCAGCGTAACGGGTGGAGAGACCCAGTACTTC. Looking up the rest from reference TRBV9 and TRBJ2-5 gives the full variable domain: DSGVTQTPKHLITATGQRVTLRCSPRSGDLSVYWYQQSLDQGLQFLIQYYNGEERAKGNILERFSAQQFPDLHSELNLSSLELGDSALYFCASSVTGGETQYFGPGTRLLVL.

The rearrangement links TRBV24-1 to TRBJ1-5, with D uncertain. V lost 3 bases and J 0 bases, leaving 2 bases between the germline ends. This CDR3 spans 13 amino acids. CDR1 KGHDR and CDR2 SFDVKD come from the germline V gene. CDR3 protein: CATSDDSNQPQHF. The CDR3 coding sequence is TGTGCCACCAGTGATGATAGCAATCAGCCCCAGCATTTT.

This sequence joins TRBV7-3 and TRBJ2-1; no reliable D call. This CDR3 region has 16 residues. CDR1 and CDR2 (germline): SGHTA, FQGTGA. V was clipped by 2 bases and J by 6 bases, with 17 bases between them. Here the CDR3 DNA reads TGTGCCAGCAGCTTATCCTTTGAACACCAAGGCAATGAGCAGTTCTTC. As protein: CASSLSFEHQGNEQFF.